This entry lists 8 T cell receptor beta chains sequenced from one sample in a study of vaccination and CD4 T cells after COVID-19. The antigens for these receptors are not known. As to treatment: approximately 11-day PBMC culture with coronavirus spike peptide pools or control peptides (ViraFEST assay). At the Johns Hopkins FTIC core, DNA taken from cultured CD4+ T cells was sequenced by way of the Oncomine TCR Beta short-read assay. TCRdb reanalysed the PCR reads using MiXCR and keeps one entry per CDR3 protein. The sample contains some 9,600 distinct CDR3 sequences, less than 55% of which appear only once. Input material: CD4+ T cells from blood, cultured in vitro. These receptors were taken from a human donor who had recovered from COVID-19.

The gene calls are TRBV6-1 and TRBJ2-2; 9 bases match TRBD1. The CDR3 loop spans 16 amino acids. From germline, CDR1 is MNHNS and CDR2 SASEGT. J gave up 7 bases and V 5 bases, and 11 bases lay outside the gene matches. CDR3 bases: TGTGCCAGCAGTCCCGCCCTGGGACAGGGAGTCGGGGAGCTGTTTTTT. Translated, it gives CASSPALGQGVGELFF.

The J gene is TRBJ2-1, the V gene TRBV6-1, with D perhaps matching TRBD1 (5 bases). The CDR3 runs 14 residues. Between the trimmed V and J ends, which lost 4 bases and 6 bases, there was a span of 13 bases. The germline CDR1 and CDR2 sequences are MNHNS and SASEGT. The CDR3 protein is CASSARALSNEQFF. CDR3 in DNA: TGTGCCAGCAGTGCCAGGGCACTAAGCAATGAGCAGTTCTTC.

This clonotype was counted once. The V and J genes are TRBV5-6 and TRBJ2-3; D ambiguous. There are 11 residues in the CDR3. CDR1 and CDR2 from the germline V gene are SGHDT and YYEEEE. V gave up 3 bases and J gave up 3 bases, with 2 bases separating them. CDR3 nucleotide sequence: TGTGCCAGCAGCTGGACAGATACGCAGTATTTT. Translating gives CASSWTDTQYF.

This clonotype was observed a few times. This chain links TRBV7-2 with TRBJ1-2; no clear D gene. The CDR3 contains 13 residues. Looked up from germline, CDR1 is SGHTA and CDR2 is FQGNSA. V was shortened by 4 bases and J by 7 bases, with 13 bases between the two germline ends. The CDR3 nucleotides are TGTGCCAGCAGCTATAGGAGGACGGGTGGCTACACCTTC. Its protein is CASSYRRTGGYTF.

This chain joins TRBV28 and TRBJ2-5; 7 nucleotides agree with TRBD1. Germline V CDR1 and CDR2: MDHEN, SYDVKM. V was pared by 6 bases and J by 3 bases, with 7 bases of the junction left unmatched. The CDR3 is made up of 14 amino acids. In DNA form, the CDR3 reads TGTGCCAGCAGGCTTGACAGGGAAGAAGAGACCCAGTACTTC. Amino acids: CASRLDREEETQYF.

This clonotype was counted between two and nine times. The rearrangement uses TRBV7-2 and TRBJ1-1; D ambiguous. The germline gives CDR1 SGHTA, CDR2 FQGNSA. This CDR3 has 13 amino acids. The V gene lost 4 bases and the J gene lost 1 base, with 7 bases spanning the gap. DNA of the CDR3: TGTGCCAGCAGCTACGCCACGAACACTGAAGCTTTCTTT. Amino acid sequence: CASSYATNTEAFF.

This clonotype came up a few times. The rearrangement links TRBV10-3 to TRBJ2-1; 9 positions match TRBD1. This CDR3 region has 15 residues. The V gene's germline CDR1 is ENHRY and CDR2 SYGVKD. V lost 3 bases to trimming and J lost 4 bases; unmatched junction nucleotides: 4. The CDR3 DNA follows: TGTGCCATCAGTGATGGGGGACAGGGATACAATGAGCAGTTCTTC. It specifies CAISDGGQGYNEQFF.

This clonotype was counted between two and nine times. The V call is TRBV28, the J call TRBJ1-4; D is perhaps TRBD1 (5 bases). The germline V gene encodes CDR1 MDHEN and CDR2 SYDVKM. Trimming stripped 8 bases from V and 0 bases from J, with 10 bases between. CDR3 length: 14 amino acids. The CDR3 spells CASGGDATNEKLFF. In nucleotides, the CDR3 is TGTGCCAGCGGGGGGGATGCAACTAATGAAAAACTGTTTTTT.